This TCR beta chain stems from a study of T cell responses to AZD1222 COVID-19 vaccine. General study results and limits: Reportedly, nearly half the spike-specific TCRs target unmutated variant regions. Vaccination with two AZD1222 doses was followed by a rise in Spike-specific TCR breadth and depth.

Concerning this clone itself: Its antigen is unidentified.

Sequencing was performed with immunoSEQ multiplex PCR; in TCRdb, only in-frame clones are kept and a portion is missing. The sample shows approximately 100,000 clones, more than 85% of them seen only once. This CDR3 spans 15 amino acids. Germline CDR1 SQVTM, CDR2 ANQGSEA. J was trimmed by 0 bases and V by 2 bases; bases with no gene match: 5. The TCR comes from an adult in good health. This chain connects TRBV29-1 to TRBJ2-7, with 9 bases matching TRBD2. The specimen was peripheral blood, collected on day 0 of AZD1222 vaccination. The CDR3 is CSVEKLAGNSYEQYF. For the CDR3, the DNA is TGCAGCGTTGAAAAGCTAGCGGGAAACTCCTACGAGCAGTACTTC.